The clone carrying this TCR beta chain counts as large. The sample comes from a study of CD8+ T cells in alopecia areata. Sequencing templates came from extracted RNA that was reverse transcribed into cDNA. The protocol was immunoSEQ multiplex PCR, while the TCRdb copy is restricted to in-frame clones and leaves out a portion. Of about 4,400 clones in the sample, roughly 66% are singletons; the top ten hold around a tenth. V lost 3 bases and J lost 2, with 11 bases in between. This CDR3 region has 15 residues. Germline CDR1 is SGHAT and CDR2 is FQNNGV. Treatment reported: oral pan-JAK inhibitor, 5-10 mg twice daily. The investigators collected lesional scalp punch biopsies and peripheral blood from alopecia areata patients.

The source is a human donor with alopecia areata. The chain couples TRBV11-2 to TRBJ2-1; the D is unclear. Source: skin, taken at approximately week 36, from a patient treated with tofacitinib. The CDR3 DNA reads as TGTGCCAGCAGCTTCGAGACGCCGACCTACAATGAGCAGTTCTTC. Protein product: CASSFETPTYNEQFF.